A selection of T cell receptor beta chains follows, all from one sample in a study of CD8 T cells in ankylosing spondylitis. TCRdb re-derived calls from the 5' RACE reads in MiXCR, one entry per CDR3 protein. The sample carries about 390,000 distinct CDR3 sequences, 20% to 25% recorded once. The source material was blood, either unsorted or a sorted T cell fraction (not recorded which). These TCRs come from a male donor with ankylosing spondylitis. CDR3s include the opening cysteine and the closing phenylalanine or tryptophan. Each record gives: clone size, D gene, J gene, V gene, CDR3 DNA, CDR3 protein. A D gene is named only where the DNA matches it firmly. Clone sizes are given selectively: once, few, many, or a class where the clone is expanded.

NA | NA | TRBJ1-6 | TRBV5-5 | TGTGCCAGCAGCTTGGCCGGAGGGGGGAGGCCTTCACCCCTCCACTTT | CASSLAGGGRPSPLHF
NA | NA | TRBJ1-1 | TRBV6-6 | TGTGCCAGCAGTCCTACAGGGATTTCAGCTTTCTTT | CASSPTGISAFF
NA | NA | TRBJ2-1 | TRBV7-9 | TGTGCCAGCAGCGCCGACAGTTATGATGAGCAGTTCTTC | CASSADSYDEQFF
few | TRBD1 | TRBJ2-3 | TRBV29-1 | TGCAGCGCGCCTTCTACAGGGGGCGCAGATACGCAGTATTTT | CSAPSTGGADTQYF
few | NA | TRBJ2-5 | TRBV20-1 | TGCAGTGCTAACCGGGACTCGGCCCAAGAGACCCAGTACTTC | CSANRDSAQETQYF
NA | NA | TRBJ2-7 | TRBV24-1 | TGTGCCACCAGTGACCTGGGGGACCTAGGTATCCACGAGCAGTACTTC | CATSDLGDLGIHEQYF
NA | NA | TRBJ2-2 | TRBV10-3 | TGTGCCATCAGTGGGCGGGACCTTCCCCACACCGGGGAGCTGTTTTTT | CAISGRDLPHTGELFF
NA | TRBD1 | TRBJ2-1 | TRBV28 | TGTGCCAGCAGCGCTCCCGGGACAGGTAACTACAATGAGCAGTTCTTC | CASSAPGTGNYNEQFF
NA | NA | TRBJ2-7 | TRBV24-1 | TGTGCCACCAGTGCACCTAGCGTTCCCTACGAGCAGTACTTC | CATSAPSVPYEQYF
NA | NA | TRBJ2-1 | TRBV7-6 | TGTGCCAGCAGCACAGAGACGGGGTCCTACAATGAGCAGTTCTTC | CASSTETGSYNEQFF
NA | NA | TRBJ1-4 | TRBV7-2 | TGTGCCAGCAGCAGACAACAGGGAACTAATGAAAAACTGTTTTTT | CASSRQQGTNEKLFF
few | TRBD1 | TRBJ1-1 | TRBV20-1 | TGCAGTGCTAGGGGGACAGATTGGAACACTGAAGCTTTCTTT | CSARGTDWNTEAFF
NA | NA | TRBJ2-1 | TRBV20-1 | TGCAGTGCGAGGGCTAGCGAGCACGGGGAGCAGTTCTTC | CSARASEHGEQFF
NA | TRBD1 | TRBJ2-7 | TRBV28 | TGTGCCAGCACCCAAGGGGACAGGGCTTACGAGCAGTACTTC | CASTQGDRAYEQYF
NA | NA | TRBJ2-3 | TRBV14 | TGTCCCAGCAGCCAAGATGGGGCAGATACGCAGTATTTT | CPSSQDGADTQYF
NA | TRBD2 | TRBJ2-3 | TRBV7-6 | TGTGCCAGCAGCTTAGCTCTAGCGGGCAGCACAGATACGCAGTATTTT | CASSLALAGSTDTQYF
few | NA | TRBJ2-5 | TRBV5-8 | TGTGCCAGCAGCTCTCGAGGGATTCTGCGGGGTAAAGAGACCCAGTACTTC | CASSSRGILRGKETQYF
few | NA | TRBJ1-6 | TRBV27 | TGTGCCAGCAGTTTATCGGGCCGGCCTTCACCCCTCCACTTT | CASSLSGRPSPLHF
many | NA | TRBJ2-7 | TRBV12-3/TRBV12-4 | TGTGCCAGCAGCGACAAGGACAGAACCTACGAGCAGTACTTC | CASSDKDRTYEQYF
few | NA | TRBJ2-2 | TRBV7-9 | TGTGCCAGCAGCTTAGCGGGAAGGGGCACTACTCAGCTGTTTTTT | CASSLAGRGTTQLFF
few | NA | TRBJ2-2 | TRBV5-1 | TGCGCCAGCAGCTTGGATCGGCAGGGGCGGTACACCGGGGAGCTGTTTTTT | CASSLDRQGRYTGELFF
NA | TRBD2 | TRBJ2-1 | TRBV12-3/TRBV12-4 | TGTGCCAGCCTTTGGACTAGTCGAGGTGAGCAGTTCTTC | CASLWTSRGEQFF
few | TRBD1 | TRBJ2-7 | TRBV28 | TGTGCCAGCAGTTTGTCCGGACAGGGTGTCTACGAGCAGTACTTC | CASSLSGQGVYEQYF
NA | NA | TRBJ2-4 | TRBV10-3 | TGTGCCATCAGTGGAGGTAGTCTTACCAAAAACATTCAGTACTTC | CAISGGSLTKNIQYF
NA | NA | TRBJ2-3 | TRBV5-6 | TGTGCCAGCAGCTTTCTTCAGACGGGTACGCAGTATTTT | CASSFLQTGTQYF
NA | TRBD2 | TRBJ2-7 | TRBV20-1 | TGCAGTGCTCGGACTAGCGGGGAAAGCGAGCAGTACTTC | CSARTSGESEQYF
NA | NA | TRBJ1-1 | TRBV4-2 | TGTGCCAGCAGCCAAGACGTAGACTGGGGTGGAACTGAAGCTTTCTTT | CASSQDVDWGGTEAFF
NA | TRBD2 | TRBJ2-5 | TRBV10-3 | TGTGCCATCAGTGATGGTAGCGGGAGGGCCATGAAGACCCAGTACTTC | CAISDGSGRAMKTQYF
NA | NA | TRBJ1-4 | TRBV7-9 | TGTGCCAGCAGGCAAAGGGGACTCGGGGAAAAACTGTTTTTT | CASRQRGLGEKLFF
few | NA | TRBJ2-7 | TRBV12-3/TRBV12-4 | TGTGCCAGCGGGCTCTACAGGGAAACCTACGAGCAGTACTTC | CASGLYRETYEQYF
few | NA | TRBJ2-1 | TRBV25-1 | TGTGCCAGCAGGGGGTTTGGGTACAATGAGCAGTTCTTC | CASRGFGYNEQFF
few | NA | TRBJ1-1 | TRBV6-5 | TGTGCCAGCAGTTACTCCAGAGTGGGCACTGAAGCTTTCTTT | CASSYSRVGTEAFF
NA | TRBD1 | TRBJ1-3 | TRBV7-2 | TGTGCCAGCAGCGTAGACAGGGTCGGAAACACCATATATTTT | CASSVDRVGNTIYF
NA | TRBD1 | TRBJ2-5 | TRBV29-1 | TGCAGCGTTGAAGTACAGGGGGTCGGGGAGACCCAGTACTTC | CSVEVQGVGETQYF
few | TRBD1 | TRBJ1-2 | TRBV19 | TGTGCCAGTAGGGGACAGGGGGCGATGGGAGGCTACACCTTC | CASRGQGAMGGYTF
NA | NA | TRBJ1-1 | TRBV9 | TGTGCCAGCAGCGTAGGCAGTACCACTGAAGCTTTCTTT | CASSVGSTTEAFF
NA | TRBD1 | TRBJ2-1 | TRBV29-1 | TGCAGCACTTGGGACAGGGTGGATGAGCAGTTCTTC | CSTWDRVDEQFF
NA | NA | TRBJ2-2 | TRBV6-1 | TGTGCCACCAAGATGGACCCGACTGCCGGGGAGCTGTTTTTT | CATKMDPTAGELFF
few | NA | TRBJ2-7 | TRBV7-2 | TGTGCCAGCAGCCCCAGTAGGTTCTCCTACGAGCAGTACTTC | CASSPSRFSYEQYF
few | NA | TRBJ2-2 | TRBV20-1 | TGCAGTGCCAGAAGGCAGGGTGGCACCGGGGAGCTGTTTTTT | CSARRQGGTGELFF
NA | TRBD1 | TRBJ2-6 | TRBV12-3/TRBV12-4 | TGTGCCAGCATCTTACAGGGGGGTGGCTCTGGGGCCAACGTCCTGACTTTC | CASILQGGGSGANVLTF
NA | NA | TRBJ2-2 | TRBV18 | TGTGCCAGCTCACCATTAACCCAGGCCGACGAGCTGTTTTTT | CASSPLTQADELFF
few | NA | TRBJ2-3 | TRBV7-3 | TGTGCCAGCAGCTTATACCGGGGCACAGATACGCAGTATTTT | CASSLYRGTDTQYF
few | NA | TRBJ2-3 | TRBV6-2/TRBV6-3 | TGTGCCAGCAGTTACAGGGGGGAAGATACGCAGTATTTT | CASSYRGEDTQYF
few | TRBD2 | TRBJ2-1 | TRBV12-3/TRBV12-4 | TGTGCCAGCAGTTTCGGGGTAGCGGGAGGGCAGCAGTTCTTC | CASSFGVAGGQQFF
NA | TRBD1 | TRBJ2-7 | TRBV19 | TGTGCCAGTAGTATGGACAGGGCCTACGAGCAGTACTTC | CASSMDRAYEQYF
few | TRBD2 | TRBJ2-5 | TRBV12-5 | TGTGCTAGTGGTTTGGGGACTAGCGGTGCCCAAGAGACCCAGTACTTC | CASGLGTSGAQETQYF
NA | TRBD1 | TRBJ2-5 | TRBV7-3 | TGTGCCAGCAGCTCGAACCGGGACAGGGGACAAGAGACCCAGTACTTC | CASSSNRDRGQETQYF